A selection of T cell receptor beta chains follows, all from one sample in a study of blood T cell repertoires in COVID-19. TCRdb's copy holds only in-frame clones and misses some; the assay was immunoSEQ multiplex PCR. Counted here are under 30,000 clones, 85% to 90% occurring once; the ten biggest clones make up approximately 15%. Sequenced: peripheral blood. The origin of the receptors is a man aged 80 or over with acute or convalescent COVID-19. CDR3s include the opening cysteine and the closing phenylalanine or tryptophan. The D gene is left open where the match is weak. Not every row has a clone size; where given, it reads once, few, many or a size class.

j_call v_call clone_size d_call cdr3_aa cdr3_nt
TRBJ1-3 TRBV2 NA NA CASRVRAPSFSGNTIYF TGTGCCAGCAGAGTCAGGGCTCCCAGCTTCTCTGGAAACACCATATATTTT
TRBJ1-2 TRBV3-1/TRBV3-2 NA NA CASSHSGGGYTF TGTGCCAGCAGCCATTCGGGTGGTGGCTACACCTTC
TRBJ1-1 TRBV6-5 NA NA CASSYSGETAFF TGTGCCAGCAGTTACTCCGGGGAAACCGCTTTCTTT
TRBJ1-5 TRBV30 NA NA CAWSGQQYQPQHF TGTGCCTGGAGTGGACAGCAATACCAGCCCCAGCATTTT
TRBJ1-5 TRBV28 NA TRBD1 CASRSGQSNQPQHF TGTGCCAGCAGGTCGGGACAGTCAAATCAGCCCCAGCATTTT
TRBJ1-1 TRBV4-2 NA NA CASSRANDRTEAFF TGTGCCAGCAGCCGTGCCAATGACAGGACTGAAGCTTTCTTT
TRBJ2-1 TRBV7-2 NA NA CASSFYGGLHNEQFF TGTGCCAGCAGCTTTTATGGGGGACTCCACAATGAGCAGTTCTTC
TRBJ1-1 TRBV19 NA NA CASSIKPRRDTEAFF TGTGCCAGTAGTATAAAGCCGCGGAGGGACACTGAAGCTTTCTTT
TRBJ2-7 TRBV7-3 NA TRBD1 CASSDRGDGEQYF TGTGCCAGCAGCGACAGGGGAGATGGCGAGCAGTACTTC
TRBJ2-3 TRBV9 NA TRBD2 CASSEGLAGGPSTDTQYF TGTGCCAGCAGCGAAGGACTAGCGGGGGGGCCTAGCACAGATACGCAGTATTTT
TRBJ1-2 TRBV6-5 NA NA CASSRTATNYGYTF TGTGCCAGCAGTCGGACTGCGACTAACTATGGCTACACCTTC
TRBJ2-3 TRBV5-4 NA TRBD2 CASSAPRTSGDTQYF TGTGCCAGCAGCGCCCCACGGACTAGTGGAGATACGCAGTATTTT
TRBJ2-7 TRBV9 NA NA CASSVALAAHEQYF TGTGCCAGCAGCGTAGCTTTGGCCGCCCACGAGCAGTACTTC
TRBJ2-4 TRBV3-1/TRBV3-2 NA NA CASSRVPGSPSVNIQYF TGTGCCAGCAGCCGTGTACCGGGGTCCCCCTCGGTAAACATTCAGTACTTC
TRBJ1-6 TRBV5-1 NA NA CATTRTGGFYNSPLHF TGCGCCACCACCCGGACGGGGGGGTTCTATAATTCACCCCTCCACTTT
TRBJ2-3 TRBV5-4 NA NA CASSFQGLTDTQYF TGTGCCAGCAGCTTTCAGGGGCTGACAGATACGCAGTATTTT
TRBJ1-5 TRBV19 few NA CASSPPRAPRQPQHF TGTGCCAGTAGTCCCCCCAGGGCCCCTAGACAGCCCCAGCATTTT
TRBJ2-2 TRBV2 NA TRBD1 CASSRDRVDTGELFF TGTGCCAGCAGTAGGGACAGGGTGGACACCGGGGAGCTGTTTTTT
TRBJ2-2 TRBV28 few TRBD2 CASRSPASGNTGELFF TGTGCCAGCCGTTCCCCGGCTAGCGGGAACACCGGGGAGCTGTTTTTT
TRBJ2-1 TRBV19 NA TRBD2 CASSSAPLAGVSYNEQFF TGTGCCAGTAGTTCGGCGCCACTAGCGGGGGTCTCCTACAATGAGCAGTTCTTC
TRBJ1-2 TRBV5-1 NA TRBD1 CASRDLTGANYGYTF TGCGCCAGCAGAGACTTGACAGGGGCAAACTATGGCTACACCTTC
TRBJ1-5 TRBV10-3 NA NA CAITGGGNQPQHF TGTGCCATCACGGGGGGCGGAAATCAGCCCCAGCATTTT
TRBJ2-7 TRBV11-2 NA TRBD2 CASSWAGGFDEQYF TGTGCCAGCAGCTGGGCGGGGGGGTTCGACGAGCAGTACTTC
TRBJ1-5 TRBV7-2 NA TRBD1 CASSSGQGRDQPQHF TGTGCCAGCAGCTCGGGACAGGGGAGGGATCAGCCCCAGCATTTT
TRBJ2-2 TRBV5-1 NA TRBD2 CASSSLAGGRPGELFF TGCGCCAGCAGCTCTCTAGCGGGGGGCCGCCCCGGGGAGCTGTTTTTT
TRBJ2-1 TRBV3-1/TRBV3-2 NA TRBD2 CASSHHSLAGGDNEQFF TGTGCCAGCAGCCACCACTCACTAGCGGGGGGGGACAATGAGCAGTTCTTC
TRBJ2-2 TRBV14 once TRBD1 CASSRDRGIGELFF TGTGCCAGCAGCCGGGACAGGGGGATCGGGGAGCTGTTTTTT
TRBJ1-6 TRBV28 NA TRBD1 CASKLQGARNSPLHF TGTGCCAGCAAGCTTCAGGGGGCGCGTAATTCACCCCTCCACTTT
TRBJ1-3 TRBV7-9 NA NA CASSLVGNSGNTIYF TGTGCCAGCAGCTTAGTCGGGAACTCTGGAAACACCATATATTTT
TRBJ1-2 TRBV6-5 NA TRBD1 CASSRGTGAYGYTF TGTGCCAGCAGCCGGGGGACAGGTGCCTATGGCTACACCTTC
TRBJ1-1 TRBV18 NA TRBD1 CASSQRTGGMNTEAFF TGTGCCAGCTCACAGCGGACAGGGGGTATGAACACTGAAGCTTTCTTT
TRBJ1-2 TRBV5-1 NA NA CASSADSTYGYTF TGCGCCAGCAGCGCGGACAGCACCTATGGCTACACCTTC
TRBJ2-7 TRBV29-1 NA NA CSVGEQGMRTGTYEQYF TGCAGCGTTGGGGAACAGGGAATGCGAACCGGAACCTACGAGCAGTACTTC
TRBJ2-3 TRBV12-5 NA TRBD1 CASGLSPGQGQYF TGTGCTAGTGGTTTGTCGCCGGGACAGGGTCAGTATTTT
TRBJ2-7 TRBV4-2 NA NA CASSQVQGIGYEQYF TGTGCCAGCAGCCAAGTACAGGGAATCGGGTACGAGCAGTACTTC
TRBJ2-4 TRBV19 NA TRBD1 CASSSWGPRQGYVAKNIQYF TGTGCCAGTAGTAGTTGGGGCCCGAGACAGGGGTATGTAGCCAAAAACATTCAGTACTTC
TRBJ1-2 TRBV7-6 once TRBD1 CASSLTGQGANYGYTF TGTGCCAGCAGCTTAACGGGACAGGGGGCGAACTATGGCTACACCTTC
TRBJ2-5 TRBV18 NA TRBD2 CASSPPPLAGQETQYF TGTGCCAGCTCACCACCGCCACTAGCGGGGCAAGAGACCCAGTACTTC
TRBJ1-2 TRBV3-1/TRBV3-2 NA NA CASSHTGQGYTF TGTGCCAGCAGCCATACAGGGCAAGGCTACACCTTC
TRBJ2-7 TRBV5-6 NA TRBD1 CASSLTGQQSIQQYF TGTGCCAGCAGCTTAACGGGACAGCAGTCAATCCAGCAGTACTTC
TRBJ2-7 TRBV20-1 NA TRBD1 CSASWGQGAYEQYF TGCAGTGCTAGTTGGGGACAGGGGGCCTACGAGCAGTACTTC
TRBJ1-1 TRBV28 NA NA CASSFGGTPERAFF TGTGCCAGCAGTTTCGGCGGGACTCCTGAGCGAGCTTTCTTT
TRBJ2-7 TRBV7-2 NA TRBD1 CASSGTTGPYEQYF TGTGCCAGCAGCGGCACGACAGGGCCCTACGAGCAGTACTTC
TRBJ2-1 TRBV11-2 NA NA CASSLRTVLYNEQFF TGTGCCAGCAGCTTAAGAACAGTTCTATACAATGAGCAGTTCTTC
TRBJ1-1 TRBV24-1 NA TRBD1 CATSDSRQGIAEAFF TGTGCCACCAGTGATTCTCGACAGGGGATCGCTGAAGCTTTCTTT
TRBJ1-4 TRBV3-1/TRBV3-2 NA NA CASSQDRGSGEKLFF TGTGCCAGCAGCCAAGATCGGGGTTCGGGAGAAAAACTGTTTTTT
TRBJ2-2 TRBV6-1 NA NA CASSEARGRTGELFF TGTGCCAGCAGTGAAGCTAGAGGGAGGACCGGGGAGCTGTTTTTT
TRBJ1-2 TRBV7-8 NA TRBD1 CASSETGDYGYTF TGTGCCAGCAGCGAAACAGGGGACTATGGCTACACCTTC
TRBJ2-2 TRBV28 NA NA CASTGPTGELFF TGTGCCAGCACAGGGCCCACCGGGGAGCTGTTTTTT
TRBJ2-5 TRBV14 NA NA CASSPTVGGTQYF TGTGCCAGCAGCCCGACGGTGGGGGGGACCCAGTACTTC
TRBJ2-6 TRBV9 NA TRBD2 CASSVERGREGSGANVLTF TGTGCCAGCAGCGTAGAAAGGGGTCGGGAGGGCTCTGGGGCCAACGTCCTGACTTTC
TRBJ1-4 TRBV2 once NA CASSTRSATNEKLFF TGTGCCAGCAGTACCAGATCTGCAACTAATGAAAAACTGTTTTTT
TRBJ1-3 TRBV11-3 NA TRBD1 CASSLRPGTGVNTIYF TGTGCCAGCAGCTTAAGACCCGGGACAGGGGTAAACACCATATATTTT
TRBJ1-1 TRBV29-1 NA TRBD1 CSASTGGDTEAFF TGCAGCGCCTCGACAGGGGGTGACACTGAAGCTTTCTTT
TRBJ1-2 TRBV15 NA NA CATSRDRGENYGYTF TGTGCCACCAGCAGAGATAGGGGCGAAAACTATGGCTACACCTTC
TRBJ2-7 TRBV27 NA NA CASKSGEFYEQYF TGTGCCAGCAAGAGTGGAGAATTTTACGAGCAGTACTTC
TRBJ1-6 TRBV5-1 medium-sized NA CASRFGEEYNSPLHF TGCGCCAGCCGCTTCGGGGAGGAATATAATTCACCCCTCCACTTT
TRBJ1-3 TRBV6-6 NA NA CASSYSQGLSGNTIYF TGTGCCAGCAGTTACTCGCAGGGCCTCTCTGGAAACACCATATATTTT